The rows below give T cell receptor beta chains drawn from one sample of a study of tissue T cells after allogeneic stem cell transplantation. Method: immunoSEQ multiplex PCR; TCRdb's copy keeps in-frame clones and lacks some. The sample includes 25,000 to 30,000 clones, over 75% of them seen just once. The sample was blood, taken before transplantation. All receptors derive from a woman between 18 and 50 years old who later had graft-versus-host disease after an allogeneic stem cell transplant. The CDR3 runs from the conserved cysteine through the conserved F or W.

cdr3_length v_call cdr3_aa
14 TRBV5-4 CASSLGTDGYEQYF
15 TRBV27 CASSLSWQGDEKLFF
15 TRBV6-4 CASSDSAGGYNEQFF
16 TRBV5-1 CASSLITQGEGNTIYF
14 TRBV27 CASPLGGSGNTIYF
13 TRBV19 CASSTGQGYEQYF
15 TRBV19 CASSRLAGGRYEQFF
14 TRBV6-4 CASSRGLEAGELFF
15 TRBV19 CASSIGTGNTGELFF
15 TRBV27 CASGITEEWHNEQFF
15 TRBV6-6 CASSYPGTSLGTQYF
13 TRBV6-4 CASSVREGGEQFF
15 TRBV21-1 CASSKVAGGWETQYF
15 TRBV9 CASSVQDILTDTQYF
14 TRBV4-1 CASSRSTPTDTQYF
11 TRBV6-5 CASSSKDGYTF
13 TRBV10-3 CAISVTDQETQYF
14 TRBV6-6 CASSYSAGNTEAFF
16 TRBV9 CASSVGNEPSNYGYTF
13 TRBV10-1 CASSRTTLYGYTF
15 TRBV5-1 CASSEGDSRTDTQYF
16 TRBV5-6 CASSFRDRGVGYGYTF
18 TRBV5-1 CASSTPSGTSGRLGEQFF
15 TRBV19 CASSPGNRFPYEQYF
15 TRBV6-5 CASSYRTPSGNTIYF
15 TRBV7-9 CASSFRGAWTGELFF